The clone carrying this TCR beta chain came up many times. Antigen unknown. A library made for alpha chains picked up this beta chain off target, so its size means little. In TCRdb, the 5' RACE reads were re-called with MiXCR into one record per CDR3 protein. The repertoire holds 9,800 or so distinct CDR3 sequences, with about 6.5% as singletons. Documented time point: sample taken at primary tumor resection. CDR1 is KGHSH and CDR2 is LQKENI in the germline V gene. V lost 3 bases, J lost 3 bases, and 11 bases lay in between. The length of the CDR3 is 14 residues. This specimen comes from a study of spatial heterogeneity in lung cancer. Study-wide points: Alpha and beta chain coverage of tumor T cells was estimated at about 7.4% and 14%, respectively. Counts of expanded alpha and beta TCRs within tumors tracked the tumor nonsynonymous mutation count.

Material: lung tumor tissue, obtained at surgery. This clonotype originated in a male donor with early-stage non-small cell lung cancer. This chain uses TRBV18 with TRBJ1-2; possibly TRBD1 for D (6 bases). The CDR3 loop is CASSPDSLHYGYTF. Here the CDR3 DNA reads TGTGCCAGCTCACCGGACAGCCTCCACTATGGCTACACCTTC.